The present TCR beta chain was sequenced within a study of blood T cell repertoires in COVID-19. The wider study: Italy, Spain and the United States were the sources of the convalescent and acute COVID-19 samples.

As handled by the study authors: Scientists estimated how many nucleated cells there were by amplifying reference gene primers. Produced via immunoSEQ multiplex PCR; TCRdb's table is partial and in-frame only. D and trimming come from the DNA, and the V and J calls and clone size come from that table. The sample includes some 300,000 clones, approximately 89% of them seen just once. Participants were aged about 18 to 100 years from roughly 26 US areas. Participants in the exposed group had met a COVID-19 case in the 2 weeks before joining the study. The CDR3 consists of 15 residues. This clone was counted once. The same CDR3 is also encoded by other DNA sequences in this sample.

The clonotype comes from a woman aged 45 to 65 who had been exposed to COVID-19. The chain has TRBV21-1 and TRBJ1-2; TRBD1 is the table's D call, not checked against the DNA. TRBV21-1 is labeled a pseudogene. The sample consisted of PBMCs or T cells enriched from blood (not recorded which). In nucleotides, the CDR3 is TGTGCCAGTAGCGGACGGGACAGGTGTAACTATGGCTACACCTTC. It yields the protein CASSGRDRCNYGYTF.